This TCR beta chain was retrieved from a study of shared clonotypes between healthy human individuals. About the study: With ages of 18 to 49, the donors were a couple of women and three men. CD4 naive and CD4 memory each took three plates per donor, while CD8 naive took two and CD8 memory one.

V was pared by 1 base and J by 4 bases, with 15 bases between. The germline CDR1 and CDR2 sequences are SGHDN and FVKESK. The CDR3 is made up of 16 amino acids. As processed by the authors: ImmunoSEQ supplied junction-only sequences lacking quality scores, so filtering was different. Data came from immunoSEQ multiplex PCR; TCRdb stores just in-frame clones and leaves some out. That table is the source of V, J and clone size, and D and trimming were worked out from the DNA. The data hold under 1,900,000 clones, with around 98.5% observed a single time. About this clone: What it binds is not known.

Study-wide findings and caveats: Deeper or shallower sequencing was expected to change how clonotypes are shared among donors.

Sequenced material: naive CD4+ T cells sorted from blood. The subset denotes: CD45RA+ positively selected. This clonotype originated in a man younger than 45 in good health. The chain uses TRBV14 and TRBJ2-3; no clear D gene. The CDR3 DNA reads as TGTGCCAGCAGCCAAGGTCTTAGTTCCGTCGCAGATACGCAGTATTTT. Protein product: CASSQGLSSVADTQYF.